These T cell receptor beta chains were read from a single sample in a study of shared clonotypes between healthy human individuals. Assay: immunoSEQ multiplex PCR; the TCRdb copy retains only in-frame clones and omits some. The data contain around 550,000 clones, around 96% of them singletons. The sample comprised naive CD4+ T cells sorted from blood. The receptors were sampled from a woman aged 25-40 years in good health. Both conserved end residues are part of each CDR3. The D gene is left open where the match is weak. Expanded clones get a size class; other rows say once, few or many, or leave the size out.

d_gene: TRBD2; abundance: -; v_gene: TRBV15; j_gene: TRBJ2-3; CDR3aa: CATSREGTSGSDPQYF; CDR3nt: TGTGCCACCAGCAGAGAAGGGACTAGCGGGAGCGACCCGCAGTATTTT
d_gene: -; abundance: -; v_gene: TRBV6-6; j_gene: TRBJ2-1; CDR3aa: CASSTGLRANEQFF; CDR3nt: TGTGCCAGCAGCACCGGGCTCCGAGCCAATGAGCAGTTCTTC
d_gene: TRBD1; abundance: -; v_gene: TRBV5-4; j_gene: TRBJ1-2; CDR3aa: CASSSTGGRRPYGYTF; CDR3nt: TGTGCCAGCAGCTCTACAGGGGGCCGTAGGCCCTATGGCTACACCTTC
d_gene: -; abundance: -; v_gene: TRBV6-5; j_gene: TRBJ2-1; CDR3aa: CASSYSRPTVYNEQFF; CDR3nt: TGTGCCAGCAGTTACTCACGCCCGACAGTTTACAATGAGCAGTTCTTC
d_gene: -; abundance: -; v_gene: TRBV13; j_gene: TRBJ2-7; CDR3aa: CASSLVGGINEQYF; CDR3nt: TGTGCCAGCAGCTTAGTTGGGGGTATCAACGAGCAGTACTTC
d_gene: TRBD2; abundance: -; v_gene: TRBV5-1; j_gene: TRBJ2-3; CDR3aa: CASSLAGGRYSTDTQYF; CDR3nt: TGCGCCAGCAGCTTGGCCGGCGGGAGATACAGCACAGATACGCAGTATTTT
d_gene: TRBD1; abundance: -; v_gene: TRBV5-5; j_gene: TRBJ1-2; CDR3aa: CASSLGNRGDLDGYTF; CDR3nt: TGTGCCAGCAGCTTGGGCAACAGGGGAGATTTGGATGGCTACACCTTC
d_gene: -; abundance: -; v_gene: TRBV2; j_gene: TRBJ1-6; CDR3aa: CASSALFVGVNSPLHF; CDR3nt: TGTGCCAGCAGTGCCCTTTTTGTAGGGGTGAATTCACCCCTCCACTTT
d_gene: -; abundance: -; v_gene: TRBV20-1; j_gene: TRBJ1-5; CDR3aa: CSAGSFQPQHF; CDR3nt: TGCAGTGCCGGGTCCTTCCAGCCCCAGCATTTT
d_gene: TRBD2; abundance: -; v_gene: TRBV28; j_gene: TRBJ2-7; CDR3aa: CASTWEGYREQYF; CDR3nt: TGTGCCAGCACCTGGGAGGGATATCGCGAGCAGTACTTC
d_gene: TRBD2; abundance: -; v_gene: TRBV28; j_gene: TRBJ2-7; CDR3aa: CASSPASGLAGPDEQYF; CDR3nt: TGTGCCAGCAGCCCTGCCTCGGGACTAGCGGGACCCGACGAGCAGTACTTC
d_gene: -; abundance: once; v_gene: TRBV6-1; j_gene: TRBJ2-7; CDR3aa: CASSEYAGYEQYF; CDR3nt: TGTGCCAGCAGTGAATACGCAGGCTACGAGCAGTACTTC
d_gene: TRBD2; abundance: -; v_gene: TRBV10-3; j_gene: TRBJ2-5; CDR3aa: CAISEGLAGGQETQYF; CDR3nt: TGTGCCATCAGTGAAGGACTAGCGGGAGGGCAAGAGACCCAGTACTTC
d_gene: -; abundance: -; v_gene: TRBV28; j_gene: TRBJ1-4; CDR3aa: CASSSSLGVATNEKLFF; CDR3nt: TGTGCCAGCAGCTCGAGCTTGGGGGTTGCAACTAATGAAAAACTGTTTTTT
d_gene: -; abundance: once; v_gene: TRBV25-1; j_gene: TRBJ2-2; CDR3aa: CASSEYIGQGGTGELFF; CDR3nt: TGTGCCAGCAGTGAATATATAGGCCAGGGGGGCACCGGGGAGCTGTTTTTT
d_gene: -; abundance: -; v_gene: TRBV5-4; j_gene: TRBJ1-1; CDR3aa: CASSVTVNTEAFF; CDR3nt: TGTGCCAGCAGCGTGACAGTGAACACTGAAGCTTTCTTT
d_gene: TRBD1; abundance: -; v_gene: TRBV28; j_gene: TRBJ1-6; CDR3aa: CASSSGQGYSPLHF; CDR3nt: TGTGCCAGCAGTAGTGGACAGGGTTATTCACCCCTCCACTTT
d_gene: TRBD2; abundance: -; v_gene: TRBV28; j_gene: TRBJ2-7; CDR3aa: CASSPGGTLTYEQYF; CDR3nt: TGTGCCAGCAGCCCGGGAGGGACTTTAACCTACGAGCAGTACTTC
d_gene: TRBD1; abundance: -; v_gene: TRBV19; j_gene: TRBJ2-1; CDR3aa: CASSIGGRVSYNEQFF; CDR3nt: TGTGCCAGCAGTATAGGGGGCAGGGTATCCTACAATGAGCAGTTCTTC
d_gene: -; abundance: -; v_gene: TRBV6-1; j_gene: TRBJ2-1; CDR3aa: CASKDSRRGADEQFF; CDR3nt: TGTGCCAGCAAGGACAGCCGCAGAGGGGCGGATGAGCAGTTCTTC
d_gene: -; abundance: -; v_gene: TRBV5-6; j_gene: TRBJ1-6; CDR3aa: CASSLLQPQLHF; CDR3nt: TGTGCCAGCAGCTTGCTTCAGCCGCAACTCCACTTT
d_gene: -; abundance: -; v_gene: TRBV18; j_gene: TRBJ2-7; CDR3aa: CASCSGGREGYEQYF; CDR3nt: TGTGCCAGCTGCTCCGGGGGCAGGGAGGGATACGAGCAGTACTTC
d_gene: TRBD1; abundance: -; v_gene: TRBV11-3; j_gene: TRBJ2-2; CDR3aa: CASSSGQGYTGELFF; CDR3nt: TGTGCCAGCAGCTCGGGACAGGGGTACACCGGGGAGCTGTTTTTT
d_gene: -; abundance: -; v_gene: TRBV6-5; j_gene: TRBJ1-5; CDR3aa: CASSLQGPRWPQHF; CDR3nt: TGTGCCAGCAGTTTACAGGGTCCTCGGTGGCCCCAGCATTTT
d_gene: TRBD2; abundance: -; v_gene: TRBV7-2; j_gene: TRBJ2-5; CDR3aa: CASSPPGGWETQYF; CDR3nt: TGTGCCAGCAGCCCCCCGGGGGGTTGGGAGACCCAGTACTTC
d_gene: TRBD1; abundance: -; v_gene: TRBV28; j_gene: TRBJ1-2; CDR3aa: CASSLLRQGLRDGYTF; CDR3nt: TGTGCCAGCAGTTTATTAAGACAGGGCCTACGGGACGGCTACACCTTC
d_gene: TRBD2; abundance: -; v_gene: TRBV11-2; j_gene: TRBJ2-7; CDR3aa: CASSFTLAGVYEQYF; CDR3nt: TGTGCCAGCAGCTTTACACTAGCGGGCGTCTACGAGCAGTACTTC
d_gene: TRBD2; abundance: -; v_gene: TRBV18; j_gene: TRBJ2-1; CDR3aa: CASSPLISGSSYNEQFF; CDR3nt: TGTGCCAGCTCACCACTGATTAGCGGGAGTTCCTACAATGAGCAGTTCTTC
d_gene: -; abundance: -; v_gene: TRBV27; j_gene: TRBJ2-7; CDR3aa: CASSRYGITYEQYF; CDR3nt: TGTGCCAGCAGTCGCTACGGTATAACCTACGAGCAGTACTTC
d_gene: -; abundance: -; v_gene: TRBV5-4; j_gene: TRBJ2-7; CDR3aa: CASSAGQSLRGQYF; CDR3nt: TGTGCCAGCAGCGCGGGACAGTCCCTACGAGGGCAGTACTTC